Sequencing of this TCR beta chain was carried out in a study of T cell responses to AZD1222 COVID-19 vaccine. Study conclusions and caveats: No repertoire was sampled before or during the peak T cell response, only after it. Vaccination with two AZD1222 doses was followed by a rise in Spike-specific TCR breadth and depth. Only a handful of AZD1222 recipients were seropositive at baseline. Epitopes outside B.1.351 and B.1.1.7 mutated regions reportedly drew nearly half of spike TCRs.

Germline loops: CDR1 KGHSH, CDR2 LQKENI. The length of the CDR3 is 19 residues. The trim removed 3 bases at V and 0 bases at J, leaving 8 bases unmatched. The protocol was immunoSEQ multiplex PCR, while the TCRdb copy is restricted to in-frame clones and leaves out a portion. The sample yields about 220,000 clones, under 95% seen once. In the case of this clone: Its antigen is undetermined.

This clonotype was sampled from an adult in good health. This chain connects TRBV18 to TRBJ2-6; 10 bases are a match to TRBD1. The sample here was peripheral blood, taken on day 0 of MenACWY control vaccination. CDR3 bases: TGTGCCAGCTCACCCCCGACAGGGGGCTTCAACTCTGGGGCCAACGTCCTGACTTTC. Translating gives CASSPPTGGFNSGANVLTF.